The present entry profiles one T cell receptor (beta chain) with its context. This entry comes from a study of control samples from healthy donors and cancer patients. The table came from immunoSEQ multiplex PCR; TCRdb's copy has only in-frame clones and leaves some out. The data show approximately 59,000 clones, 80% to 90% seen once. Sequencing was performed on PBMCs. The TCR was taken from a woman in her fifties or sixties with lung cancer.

CDR3 protein: CASSLDGTGTNYGYTF. The DNA of the CDR3 is TGTGCCAGCAGCTTAGACGGGACAGGGACTAACTATGGCTACACCTTC. The V and J genes are TRBV7-9 and TRBJ1-2, with 9 bases that match TRBD1. Trimming took 1 base from V and 0 from J; bases not matched to a gene: 3. This CDR3 comprises 16 residues. CDR1 is SEHNR and CDR2 is FQNEAQ in the germline V gene (reference sequence).